This TCR beta chain was identified in a study of low-dose radiotherapy and immunotherapy resistance in tumors. A roughly 20-cycle PCR with a constant-region primer and V-primer adapter amplified TCRs. TCRdb itself ran the reads through MiXCR, one entry per CDR3 protein. This table holds 50,000 or so distinct CDR3 sequences, approximately 33% found once. This CDR3 contains 13 residues. Germline V gene sequence: CDR1 MNHEY, CDR2 SVGAGI. The ends were cut back, 2 bases at V and 3 bases at J, with 8 bases in the middle. As for time point: after trial treatment. Treatment meaning: LDRT plus nivolumab, ipilimumab, low-dose cyclophosphamide and aspirin (RACIN trial). This clonotype was seen ten or more times.

The source of this sequence is a male donor with rectosigmoid adenocarcinoma. This sample comprised PBMCs, obtained after low-dose radiotherapy plus immunotherapy. The chain employs TRBV6-5 and TRBJ2-7, with D perhaps TRBD1 (5 bases). In DNA, the CDR3 is TGTGCCAGCAGTTACGGGGCATACTACGAGCAGTACTTC. This translates into CASSYGAYYEQYF.